A single sample is the source of the 8 T cell receptor beta chains below, sequenced in a study of T-cell memory formation after mild COVID-19. TCRdb passed the 5' RACE reads through MiXCR, listing each CDR3 protein once. The data hold under 200,000 distinct CDR3 sequences, with about 9.9% observed a single time. Sequencing was performed on PBMCs or a T cell subset sorted from them (not recorded which). The source of these receptors is a man between 18 and 29 years old who had mild COVID-19 (a few samples of this study predate the infection). Cell type and time point are not known.

This chain links TRBV9 with TRBJ2-5; TRBD2 matches 15 bases. V shed 4 bases and J 4 bases; nucleotides not matched to a gene: 2. There are 15 residues in the CDR3. Germline V CDR1 and CDR2: SGDLS, YYNGEE. Here the CDR3 reads CASSQGLAGGETQYF. The CDR3 nucleotides read TGTGCCAGCAGCCAGGGACTAGCGGGGGGAGAGACCCAGTACTTC.

This rearrangement joins TRBV7-2 to TRBJ2-5, with 9 bases that match TRBD2. V dropped 6 bases and J dropped 4; count of bases not matched to a gene: 3. There are 13 residues in the CDR3. The germline CDR1 and CDR2 sequences are SGHTA and FQGNSA. CDR3 coding DNA: TGTGCCAGCAGGGTAGCGGGGGCAGAGACCCAGTACTTC. Its translation: CASRVAGAETQYF.

The chain couples TRBV6-6 to TRBJ2-7; a weak D match, TRBD1 (6 bases). Trimming stripped 0 bases from V and 12 bases from J, with 9 bases between. The CDR3 runs to 11 residues. The V gene's germline CDR1 is MNHNY and CDR2 SVGAGI (reference sequence). CDR3 nucleotides: TGTGCCAGCAGTTACTCGGGACAAGGGTACTTC. This gives the protein CASSYSGQGYF.

This clonotype came up many times. The CDR3 is CASSVGGAALKSSYNEQFF. The CDR3 DNA follows: TGTGCCAGCAGCGTAGGTGGGGCCGCCCTAAAAAGCTCCTACAATGAGCAGTTCTTC. This sequence joins TRBV9 and TRBJ2-1, with D maybe TRBD1 (5 bases). The CDR3 is 19 residues long. Trimming took off 0 bases at V and 0 bases at J, with 19 bases between the two ends. The germline V gene encodes CDR1 SGDLS and CDR2 YYNGEE.

V gene TRBV5-1 combines with J gene TRBJ2-1, with TRBD2 as a possible D gene (5 bases). V was shortened by 0 bases and J by 8 bases, with 12 bases between the two germline ends. The CDR3 contains 14 residues. Germline V gene data show CDR1 as SGHRS and CDR2 as YFSETQ. The CDR3 reads CASSLAGVWDEQFF. The CDR3 coding sequence is TGCGCCAGCAGCTTGGCCGGGGTCTGGGATGAGCAGTTCTTC.

This clonotype was observed a few times. The V and J genes are TRBV6-5 and TRBJ1-6, with D maybe TRBD1 (6 bases). The germline V and J ends were trimmed by 2 bases and 7 bases, with 12 bases remaining between them. CDR3 size: 15 residues. CDR1 is MNHEY and CDR2 is SVGAGI in the germline V gene. CDR3 coding DNA: TGTGCCAGCAGTTACGACTTCAGGGGAAATTCACCCCTCCACTTT. Translating gives CASSYDFRGNSPLHF.

This sequence joins TRBV20-1 and TRBJ2-3, with D unclear. Trimming took 0 bases from V and 9 from J, leaving 10 bases between them. Germline V lookup: CDR1 DFQATT, CDR2 SNEGSKA (reference sequence). CDR3 length equals 12 residues. The CDR3 reads CSARDRVGTQYF. CDR3 nucleotide sequence: TGCAGTGCTAGAGATCGGGTGGGAACGCAGTATTTT.

This clonotype showed up many times. The chain links TRBV5-1 to TRBJ2-3, with D perhaps matching TRBD2 (6 bases). The germline V and J ends were trimmed by 6 bases and 4 bases, with 18 bases remaining between them. The CDR3 totals 15 residues. Looked up from germline, CDR1 is SGHRS and CDR2 is YFSETQ. CDR3 DNA sequence: TGCGCCAGCACCCTGATGGAGGGTTCGGCAGATACGCAGTATTTT. It encodes CASTLMEGSADTQYF.